The T cell receptor (beta chain) under discussion was sequenced for a study of identical twins. The study, taken as a whole, reports: Abundant beta clonotypes from cord blood had fewer insertions, unlike memory repertoires, which showed none.

In TCRdb, the 5' RACE reads were re-called with MiXCR into one record per CDR3 protein. Found here are hundreds of thousands of distinct CDR3 sequences, less than 25% of them singletons; the top ten hold 2.9%. The CDR3 contains 16 residues. V gave up 3 bases and J gave up 0 bases, with 16 bases separating them. Germline V gene data show CDR1 as DFQATT and CDR2 as SNEGSKA (reference sequence). Note on this clonotype: The antigen is undetermined.

The same specimen was also included in a second study, on T cells expressing NK-cell markers. That study adds: The sorts in several experiments were restricted to alpha-beta TCR T cells by an anti-gamma-delta TCR antibody. NKG2C+ dominant clonotype frequencies in roughly six donors were 1.0-7.0% of CD8+ T cells. A few donors likewise had their CD3+CD56-NKG2C+ fraction led by these clonotypes.

The sequenced material came from CD4+ T cells sorted from blood. The chain links TRBV20-1 to TRBJ2-3; a weak D match, TRBD2 (5 bases). The sequence derives from a woman aged 18-29 years in good health. CDR3 loop: CSARALERTSTDTQYF. The CDR3, as DNA: TGCAGTGCTAGGGCGCTTGAGCGGACGAGCACAGATACGCAGTATTTT.